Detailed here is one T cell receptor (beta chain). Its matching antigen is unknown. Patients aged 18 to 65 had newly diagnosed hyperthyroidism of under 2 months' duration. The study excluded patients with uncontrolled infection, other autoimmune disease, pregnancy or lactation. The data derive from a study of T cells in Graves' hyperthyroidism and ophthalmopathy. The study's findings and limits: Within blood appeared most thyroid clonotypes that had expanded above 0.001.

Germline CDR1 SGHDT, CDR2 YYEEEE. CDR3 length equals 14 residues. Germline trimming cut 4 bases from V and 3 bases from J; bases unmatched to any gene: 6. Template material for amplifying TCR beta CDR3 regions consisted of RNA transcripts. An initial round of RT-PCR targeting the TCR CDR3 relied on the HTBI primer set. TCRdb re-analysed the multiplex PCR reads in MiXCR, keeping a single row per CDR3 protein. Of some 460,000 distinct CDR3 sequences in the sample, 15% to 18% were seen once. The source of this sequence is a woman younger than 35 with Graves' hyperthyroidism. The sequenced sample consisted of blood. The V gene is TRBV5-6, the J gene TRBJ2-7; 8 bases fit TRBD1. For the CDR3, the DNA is TGTGCCAGCAGCGGGGGACAGGCGATCTACGAGCAGTACTTC. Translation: CASSGGQAIYEQYF.